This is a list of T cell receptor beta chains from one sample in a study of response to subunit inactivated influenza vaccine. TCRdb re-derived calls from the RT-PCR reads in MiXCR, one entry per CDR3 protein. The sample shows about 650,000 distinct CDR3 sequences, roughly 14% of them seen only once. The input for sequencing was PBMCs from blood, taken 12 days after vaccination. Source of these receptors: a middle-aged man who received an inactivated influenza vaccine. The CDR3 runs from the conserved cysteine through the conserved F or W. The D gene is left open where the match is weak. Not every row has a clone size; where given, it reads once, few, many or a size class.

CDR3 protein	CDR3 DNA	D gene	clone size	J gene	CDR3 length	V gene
CASSPLGQGNTGELFF	TGCGCCAGCAGCCCCTTGGGCCAGGGAAACACCGGGGAGCTGTTTTTT	NA	NA	TRBJ2-2	16	TRBV5-1
CASSLASSGDTQYF	TGTGCCAGCAGCTTAGCGTCTAGCGGAGATACGCAGTATTTT	TRBD2	few	TRBJ2-3	14	TRBV7-2
CASSQDIIGTGPYEQYF	TGTGCCAGCAGCCAAGATATTATAGGGACAGGGCCCTACGAGCAGTACTTC	TRBD1	few	TRBJ2-7	17	TRBV14
CASRRQGGNQETQYF	TGTGCCAGCAGAAGACAGGGAGGAAACCAAGAGACCCAGTACTTC	NA	NA	TRBJ2-5	15	TRBV27
CASSFNRVDGYTF	TGCGCCAGCAGCTTCAACAGGGTGGATGGCTACACCTTC	NA	few	TRBJ1-2	13	TRBV5-1
CASSHSMAASNQPQHF	TGTGCCAGCAGCCACTCCATGGCCGCTAGCAATCAGCCCCAGCATTTT	NA	NA	TRBJ1-5	16	TRBV3-1
CASSLGTSGGDTQYF	TGCGCCAGCAGCCTGGGGACTTCAGGCGGAGATACGCAGTATTTT	NA	NA	TRBJ2-3	15	TRBV4-3
CASSLNGGTDTQYF	TGCGCCAGCAGCTTGAACGGGGGCACAGATACGCAGTATTTT	NA	few	TRBJ2-3	14	TRBV5-1
CASSHGTHTEAFF	TGTGCCAGCAGTCACGGGACCCACACTGAAGCTTTCTTT	NA	NA	TRBJ1-1	13	TRBV12-3/TRBV12-4
CASSQDRGREGTEAFF	TGCGCCAGCAGCCAAGATCGGGGGAGGGAAGGCACTGAAGCTTTCTTT	NA	NA	TRBJ1-1	16	TRBV4-3
CASSLPGQGLNEQFF	TGTGCCAGCAGCTTACCGGGACAGGGCCTGAATGAGCAGTTCTTC	TRBD1	NA	TRBJ2-1	15	TRBV5-6
CATSRDPPTSGNEQFF	TGTGCCACCAGCAGAGACCCGCCAACTAGCGGCAATGAGCAGTTCTTC	TRBD2	many	TRBJ2-1	16	TRBV15
CASRPDGGTEKLFF	TGTGCCAGCAGACCAGACGGGGGGACTGAAAAACTGTTTTTT	NA	few	TRBJ1-4	14	TRBV28
CAISTPGPGDEQYF	TGTGCCATCAGTACCCCGGGCCCCGGGGACGAGCAGTACTTC	NA	NA	TRBJ2-7	14	TRBV10-3
CASSQDRVSGNTIYF	TGTGCCAGCAGCCAAGACAGGGTCTCTGGAAACACCATATATTTT	NA	many	TRBJ1-3	15	TRBV3-1
CASSPIPGQGQISGNTIYF	TGTGCCAGCAGTCCTATCCCGGGACAGGGGCAAATCTCTGGAAACACCATATATTTT	TRBD1	few	TRBJ1-3	19	TRBV28
CAWTDSYEQYF	TGTGCCTGGACGGACAGCTACGAGCAGTACTTC	NA	few	TRBJ2-7	11	TRBV30
CASSLEGGAGVATEAFF	TGTGCCAGCAGCTTAGAGGGGGGTGCAGGGGTCGCCACTGAAGCTTTCTTT	NA	NA	TRBJ1-1	17	TRBV7-8
CASSVMRDTGELFF	TGTGCCAGCAGTGTGATGCGGGATACCGGGGAGCTGTTTTTT	NA	NA	TRBJ2-2	14	TRBV2
CASSPPIGSGRSRNEQFF	TGTGCCAGCAGTCCCCCGATAGGTAGCGGGAGGTCTCGGAATGAGCAGTTCTTC	TRBD2	few	TRBJ2-1	18	TRBV12-3/TRBV12-4
CASSWGQPSYEQYF	TGCGCCAGCAGTTGGGGACAGCCCTCCTACGAGCAGTACTTC	TRBD1	few	TRBJ2-7	14	TRBV5-1
CASSLDVFGVGYTF	TGTGCCAGCAGCTTGGACGTTTTCGGGGTTGGCTACACCTTC	NA	NA	TRBJ1-2	14	TRBV5-4
CASSSYRGYYEQYF	TGTGCCAGCAGTTCCTACAGGGGGTATTACGAGCAGTACTTC	TRBD1	NA	TRBJ2-7	14	TRBV6-2/TRBV6-3
CASSRASGAGETQYF	TGTGCCAGCAGCCGAGCGTCTGGGGCTGGAGAGACCCAGTACTTC	NA	NA	TRBJ2-5	15	TRBV7-9
CASSRRDRREQETQYF	TGTGCCAGCAGCCGCCGGGACCGAAGGGAGCAAGAGACCCAGTACTTC	NA	few	TRBJ2-5	16	TRBV7-9
CASSPLGPEGETQYF	TGTGCCAGCAGCCCGCTAGGACCGGAGGGAGAGACCCAGTACTTC	NA	NA	TRBJ2-5	15	TRBV7-8
CASGLALGQEKNTGELFF	TGTGCTAGTGGTTTGGCCCTCGGACAAGAAAAGAACACCGGGGAGCTGTTTTTT	NA	NA	TRBJ2-2	18	TRBV12-5
CASSARLAGGTGANVLTF	TGTGCCAGCAGCGCACGACTAGCGGGAGGGACTGGGGCCAACGTCCTGACTTTC	TRBD2	NA	TRBJ2-6	18	TRBV11-2
CATSREPAYNEKLFF	TGTGCCACCAGCAGAGAACCGGCCTATAATGAAAAACTGTTTTTT	NA	few	TRBJ1-4	15	TRBV15
CASSEGPNADTQYF	TGTGCCAGCAGCGAAGGTCCGAACGCAGATACGCAGTATTTT	NA	few	TRBJ2-3	14	TRBV9
CSVEDRDRGLSFGNTIYF	TGCAGCGTTGAGGACCGGGACAGGGGGCTTTCTTTTGGAAACACCATATATTTT	TRBD1	NA	TRBJ1-3	18	TRBV29-1
CSAYSGQGNTDTQYF	TGCAGTGCCTATTCAGGACAGGGTAACACAGATACGCAGTATTTT	TRBD1	NA	TRBJ2-3	15	TRBV20-1
CASSTTEDHGYTF	TGTGCCAGCAGCACGACAGAGGATCATGGCTACACCTTC	NA	few	TRBJ1-2	13	TRBV6-6
CASSSPGTSGGANEQFF	TGCGCCAGCAGCTCCCCCGGGACTAGCGGGGGGGCCAATGAGCAGTTCTTC	TRBD2	NA	TRBJ2-1	17	TRBV5-1
CAISEGTSGAETQYF	TGTGCCATCAGTGAAGGGACTAGCGGGGCCGAGACCCAGTACTTC	TRBD2	few	TRBJ2-5	15	TRBV10-3
CASSLAPAGANVLTF	TGTGCCAGCAGCTTAGCGCCGGCCGGGGCCAACGTCCTGACTTTC	NA	few	TRBJ2-6	15	TRBV7-2
CASSQAGSGSYNEQFF	TGTGCCAGCAGCCAAGCGGGTAGCGGCTCCTACAATGAGCAGTTCTTC	NA	few	TRBJ2-1	16	TRBV14
CASRTDHSYNEQFF	TGTGCCAGCAGGACCGACCACTCCTACAATGAGCAGTTCTTC	NA	few	TRBJ2-1	14	TRBV7-2
CASSLTQGRQPQHF	TGTGCCAGCAGCCTAACCCAGGGGCGTCAGCCCCAGCATTTT	NA	few	TRBJ1-5	14	TRBV7-8
CASSRDAGGETQYF	TGCGCCAGCAGCCGTGACGCCGGGGGGGAGACCCAGTACTTC	TRBD2	few	TRBJ2-5	14	TRBV5-1
CASSLVAGSLNTGELFF	TGCGCCAGCAGCTTGGTGGCAGGGTCCCTGAACACCGGGGAGCTGTTTTTT	NA	NA	TRBJ2-2	17	TRBV5-1
CASSLVLFGGEQFF	TGTGCCAGCAGCTTAGTTCTCTTCGGGGGAGAGCAGTTCTTC	NA	many	TRBJ2-1	14	TRBV7-9
CASSLAAGGPSNTGELFF	TGTGCCAGCAGTTTAGCAGCGGGAGGGCCCTCGAACACCGGGGAGCTGTTTTTT	TRBD2	few	TRBJ2-2	18	TRBV12-3/TRBV12-4
CASSERPGLAYEQYF	TGTGCCAGCAGCGAGCGACCGGGACTAGCCTACGAGCAGTACTTC	TRBD2	few	TRBJ2-7	15	TRBV9
CSAVAGGYVSTDTQYF	TGCAGTGCTGTTGCGGGAGGGTATGTGAGCACAGATACGCAGTATTTT	TRBD2	NA	TRBJ2-3	16	TRBV20-1
CASSKDRVHTGELFF	TGTGCCAGCAGCAAGGACAGGGTCCACACCGGGGAGCTGTTTTTT	TRBD1	NA	TRBJ2-2	15	TRBV7-6
CASSSGLAGGHWETQYF	TGCGCCAGCAGCTCGGGACTAGCGGGGGGCCATTGGGAGACCCAGTACTTC	TRBD2	NA	TRBJ2-5	17	TRBV5-1
CASSQDWAGGRDTQYF	TGCGCCAGCAGCCAAGATTGGGCAGGGGGCAGGGATACGCAGTATTTT	TRBD1	few	TRBJ2-3	16	TRBV4-3
CSVAESSYEQYF	TGCAGCGTGGCCGAAAGCTCCTACGAGCAGTACTTC	NA	many	TRBJ2-7	12	TRBV29-1
CASSGGQTYEQYF	TGTGCCAGCAGCGGTGGACAGACCTACGAGCAGTACTTC	NA	many	TRBJ2-7	13	TRBV6-1
CASSTTSRGQARNEQFF	TGTGCCAGCAGTACCACATCCCGGGGACAGGCAAGGAATGAGCAGTTCTTC	TRBD1	NA	TRBJ2-1	17	TRBV7-9
CASSFRRVAGTGEQYF	TGTGCCAGCAGTTTCCGAAGGGTGGCCGGGACGGGCGAGCAGTACTTC	NA	NA	TRBJ2-7	16	TRBV6-5
CASSYSVTRGPSTEAFF	TGTGCCAGCAGTTACTCAGTCACTCGGGGGCCTAGCACTGAAGCTTTCTTT	NA	NA	TRBJ1-1	17	TRBV6-2/TRBV6-3